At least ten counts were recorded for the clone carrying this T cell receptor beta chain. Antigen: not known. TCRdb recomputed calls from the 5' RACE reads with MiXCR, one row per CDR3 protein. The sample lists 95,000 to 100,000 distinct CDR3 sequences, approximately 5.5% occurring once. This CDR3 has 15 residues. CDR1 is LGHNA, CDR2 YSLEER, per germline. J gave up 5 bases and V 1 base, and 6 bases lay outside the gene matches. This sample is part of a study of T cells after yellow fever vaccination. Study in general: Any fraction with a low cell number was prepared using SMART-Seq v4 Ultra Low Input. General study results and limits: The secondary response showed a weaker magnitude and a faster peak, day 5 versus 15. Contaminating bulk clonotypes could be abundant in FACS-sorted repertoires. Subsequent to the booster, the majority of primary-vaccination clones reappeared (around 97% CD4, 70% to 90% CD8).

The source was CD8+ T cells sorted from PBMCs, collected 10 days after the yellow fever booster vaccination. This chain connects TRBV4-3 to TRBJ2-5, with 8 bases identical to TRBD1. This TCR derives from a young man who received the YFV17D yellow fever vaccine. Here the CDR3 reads CASSQAQGVGETQYF. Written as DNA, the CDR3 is TGCGCCAGCAGCCAAGCACAGGGGGTCGGGGAGACCCAGTACTTC.